The rows below give T cell receptor beta chains drawn from one sample of a study of CXCR3-negative and CXCR3-positive naive CD8 T cells. TCRdb reprocessed the 5' RACE reads and stores each CDR3 protein as one record, lacking DNA. The repertoire table contains several thousand distinct CDR3 sequences. The material sequenced was naive CXCR3- CD8+ T cells from blood. Source of these receptors: a human donor in good health. Some clones in this sample may be carry-over from other donors' samples. Each CDR3 is given with its conserved first and last residue. A row's size may be missing; if present it is once, few, many or a size class.

>NA|TRBV7-9|TRBJ1-1
CASSFETEAFF
>medium-sized|TRBV6-5|TRBJ1-2
CASSEGQGPNYGYTF
>medium-sized|TRBV9|TRBJ2-2
CASSVVTTGELFF
>medium-sized|TRBV29-1|TRBJ2-5
CSVEERRRARETQYF
>medium-sized|TRBV20-1|TRBJ2-1
CSGLRRTYNEQFF
>medium-sized|TRBV29-1|TRBJ1-1
CSVESGGTEAFF
>NA|TRBV7-6|TRBJ2-1
CASRQRDPAGEQFF
>medium-sized|TRBV18|TRBJ2-7
CASSPTPGQGTSYEQYF
>medium-sized|TRBV29-1|TRBJ2-1
CSVDGTSLNEQFF
>NA|TRBV7-3|TRBJ2-1
CASSALPQGNEQFF
>medium-sized|TRBV6-1|TRBJ2-5
CASSAGHEVTQYF
>medium-sized|TRBV29-1|TRBJ2-6
CSVLAGQLAGANVLTF
>medium-sized|TRBV4-2|TRBJ2-5
CASSQEPAHTMETQYF
>NA|TRBV4-3|TRBJ2-7
CASSQDRAGDYEQYF
>NA|TRBV19|TRBJ2-1
CASSPRTHNEQFF
>medium-sized|TRBV7-9|TRBJ2-2
CASSTPGDGELFF
>medium-sized|TRBV7-2|TRBJ2-7
CASSPSYEQYF
>NA|TRBV7-6|TRBJ2-2
CASSFVGTPNTGELFF
>NA|TRBV7-9|TRBJ2-3
CASSLNRDHREGYF
>NA|TRBV29-1|TRBJ2-1
CSGGQGRYNEQFF
>medium-sized|TRBV21-1|TRBJ2-5
CASSKRRPGLKETQYF
>medium-sized|TRBV29-1|TRBJ2-3
CSVVGQGSDTQYF
>medium-sized|TRBV20-1|TRBJ1-1
CSARDQVLAHSNTEAFF
>medium-sized|TRBV7-9|TRBJ1-1
CASSPAGYADTEAFF
>NA|TRBV11-1|TRBJ2-7
CASSLIAALEQYF
>NA|TRBV29-1|TRBJ2-7
CSVIRDRGSEQYF
>NA|TRBV20-1|TRBJ1-2
CSASRAGNYVYTF
>medium-sized|TRBV27|TRBJ1-5
CASSLWWGQPQHF
>NA|TRBV7-9|TRBJ2-5
CASRPTYQETQYF